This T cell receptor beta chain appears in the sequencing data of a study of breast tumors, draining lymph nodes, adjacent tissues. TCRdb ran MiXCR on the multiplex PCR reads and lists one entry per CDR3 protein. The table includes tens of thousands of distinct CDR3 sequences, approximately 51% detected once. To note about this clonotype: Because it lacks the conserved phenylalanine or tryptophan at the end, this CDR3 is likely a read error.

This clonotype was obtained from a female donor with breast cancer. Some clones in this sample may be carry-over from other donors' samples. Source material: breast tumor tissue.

DNA of the CDR3: TGTGCCAGCAGTTACATGGCAGGGAGTCCCCACGAGCAGTTCTCC. Translated: CASSYMAGSPHEQFS. The rearrangement uses TRBV6-5 and TRBJ2-1; either TRBD1 or TRBD2 may fit D (5 bases each). The germline CDR1 and CDR2 sequences are MNHEY and SVGAGI. CDR3 size: 15 residues. Trimming removed 2 bases from V and 10 bases from J, with 18 bases in between.